The sequence of this T cell receptor (beta chain) was determined in a study of cytomegalovirus exposure and HLA in healthy donors. The study, taken as a whole, reports: The Asian-associated ancestry cluster reportedly had fewer N-insertions than the roughly 670-donor mean in a later analysis. In an earlier analysis, most TCR beta V segments were productive about 87% or about 30% of the time.

The CDR3 is 14 amino acids. V lost 2 bases, J lost 2 bases, and 11 bases lay in between. CDR1 is SGHRS, CDR2 YFSETQ, per germline. The PCR ran on 60 Vbeta and 13 Jbeta primers. TCRdb's table, derived via immunoSEQ multiplex PCR, lists solely in-frame clones and lacks some. The profile covers about 300,000 clones, with roughly 88% appearing a single time and around 4% taken by the ten largest. Remarks on this clone: Its antigen is undetermined.

The chain combines TRBV5-1 with TRBJ2-7; D may be TRBD1 (6 bases). This TCR was sampled from a man aged 35 to 55 in good health and CMV-seropositive. Sample: PBMCs. CDR3 residues: CASSFGGSTYEQYF. In DNA, the CDR3 is TGCGCCAGCAGCTTTGGGGGCTCCACCTACGAGCAGTACTTC.